The 12 T cell receptor beta chains reported below all come from one sample, sequenced in a study of yellow fever vaccine responses in identical twins. TCRdb reprocessed the RT-PCR reads with MiXCR, giving one entry per CDR3 protein. The sample lists fewer than 5,500 distinct CDR3 sequences; about 82% were seen once. The specimen was T cells from blood (PBMCs), unsorted or a sorted subset (not recorded which), collected before or after yellow fever vaccination (not recorded which). These receptors all come from a woman younger than 35 who received the yellow fever vaccine.

V is TRBV21-1 and J is TRBJ1-1. TRBV21-1 is classified as a pseudogene. The CDR3 sequence is 13 residues long. CDR3 nucleotide sequence: TGTGCCAGCAGCAAATTCGGAGATACTGAAGCTTTCTTT. It codes for CASSKFGDTEAFF.

This chain links TRBV7-9 with TRBJ1-1; no firm D call. The CDR3 length is 12 residues. Germline V gene data show CDR1 as SEHNR and CDR2 as FQNEAQ (reference sequence). Trimming left V 1 base short and J 8 bases short, with 8 bases between. CDR3 amino acids: CASSLVEQEAFF. CDR3 sequence (DNA): TGTGCCAGCAGCTTAGTGGAGCAGGAAGCTTTCTTT.

This chain links TRBV30 with TRBJ2-7; D is unresolved. This CDR3 is 12 amino acids long. Per the germline V gene, CDR1 is GTSNPN and CDR2 is SVGIG (reference sequence). Trimming stripped 2 bases from V and 9 bases from J, with 14 bases between. CDR3 amino acids: CAWSPDPPRQYF. The CDR3 bases are TGTGCCTGGAGTCCCGATCCTCCAAGGCAGTACTTC.

The rearrangement uses TRBV18 and TRBJ2-1; D is perhaps TRBD1 (6 bases). Trimming left V 6 bases short and J 4 bases short, with 19 bases between. Looked up from germline, CDR1 is KGHSH and CDR2 is LQKENI. This CDR3 spans 16 amino acids. CDR3 region: CASSPEIGTLYNEQFF. In DNA, the CDR3 is TGTGCCAGCTCTCCGGAAATAGGGACATTGTACAATGAGCAGTTCTTC. The full variable domain, rest sourced from reference TRBV18 and TRBJ2-1, is NAGVMQNPRHLVRRRGQEARLRCSPMKGHSHVYWYRQLPEEGLKFMVYLQKENIIDESGMPKERFSAEFPKEGPSILRIQQVVRGDSAAYFCASSPEIGTLYNEQFFGPGTRLTVL.

The rearrangement joins TRBV12-3 or TRBV12-4 to TRBJ2-7; 9 bases are shared with TRBD1. This CDR3 is built from 15 residues. V lost 6 bases and J lost 5; bases outside the gene matches: 11. The CDR3 protein is CASRRRDRVPHEQYF. The CDR3 DNA reads TGTGCCAGCAGGAGGCGGGACAGGGTTCCCCACGAGCAGTACTTC.

The V gene is TRBV9, the J gene TRBJ2-1; TRBD1 is a possible D gene (5 bases). The V end lost 4 bases, the J end lost 10 bases, and 15 bases lay between the germline ends. The CDR3 has 13 amino acids. The germline V gene encodes CDR1 SGDLS and CDR2 YYNGEE. Written as DNA, the CDR3 is TGTGCCAGCAGCCCCTTCGACGACAGAGAGCAGTTCTTC. This translates into CASSPFDDREQFF.

This chain links TRBV29-1 with TRBJ2-5, with D tentatively TRBD1 (5 bases). Germline V CDR1 and CDR2: SQVTM, ANQGSEA. V lost 5 bases and J 5 bases, leaving 12 bases between the germline ends. There are 12 residues in the CDR3. The CDR3 DNA follows: TGCAGCGTTAGGGCTTGGGGCGAGACCCAGTACTTC. Translated, it gives CSVRAWGETQYF.

J is TRBJ1-1 and V is TRBV29-1; D gene uncertain. This CDR3 has 12 residues. Trimming removed 7 bases at V and 2 bases at J, with 11 bases between. CDR1 is SQVTM, CDR2 ANQGSEA, per germline. CDR3 nucleotide sequence: TGCAGCGCCAGGAGGTCAAACACTGAAGCTTTCTTT. Residues: CSARRSNTEAFF.

The rearrangement joins TRBV6-4 to TRBJ2-7; D remains ambiguous. CDR3 size: 13 residues. V was trimmed by 0 bases and J by 3 bases, leaving 6 bases between them. In germline, CDR1 is MRHNA, CDR2 SNTAGT. CDR3 residues: CASSDSPVYEQYF. The CDR3 DNA reads TGTGCCAGCAGTGACTCTCCCGTCTACGAGCAGTACTTC.

This chain joins TRBV11-1 and TRBJ2-2; D gene uncertain. Per the germline V gene, CDR1 is SGHAT and CDR2 is FQDESV (reference sequence). The CDR3 runs to 15 residues. Trimming removed 2 bases from V and 4 bases from J, with 11 bases in between. The CDR3 region has the DNA TGTGCCAGCAGCTTAAGACGGGTGGTCACCGGGGAGCTGTTTTTT. Its protein is CASSLRRVVTGELFF.

The V call is TRBV20-1, the J call TRBJ2-7, with TRBD2 identical over 11 bases. Per the germline V gene, CDR1 is DFQATT and CDR2 is SNEGSKA (reference sequence). CDR3 length: 15 residues. Trimming took 0 bases from V and 1 from J; bases not matched to a gene: 2. CDR3 amino acids: CSARDLAGGSYEQYF. The CDR3 DNA is TGCAGTGCTAGAGATCTAGCGGGAGGTTCCTACGAGCAGTACTTC.

The V and J genes are TRBV11-2 and TRBJ2-7; no clear D. The CDR3 extends over 13 amino acids. CDR1 is SGHAT and CDR2 is FQNNGV in the germline V gene. Trimming removed 4 bases from V and 2 bases from J, with 9 bases in between. CDR3 residues: CASSYGPTYEQYF. The DNA for the CDR3 is TGTGCCAGCAGCTACGGACCAACCTACGAGCAGTACTTC.